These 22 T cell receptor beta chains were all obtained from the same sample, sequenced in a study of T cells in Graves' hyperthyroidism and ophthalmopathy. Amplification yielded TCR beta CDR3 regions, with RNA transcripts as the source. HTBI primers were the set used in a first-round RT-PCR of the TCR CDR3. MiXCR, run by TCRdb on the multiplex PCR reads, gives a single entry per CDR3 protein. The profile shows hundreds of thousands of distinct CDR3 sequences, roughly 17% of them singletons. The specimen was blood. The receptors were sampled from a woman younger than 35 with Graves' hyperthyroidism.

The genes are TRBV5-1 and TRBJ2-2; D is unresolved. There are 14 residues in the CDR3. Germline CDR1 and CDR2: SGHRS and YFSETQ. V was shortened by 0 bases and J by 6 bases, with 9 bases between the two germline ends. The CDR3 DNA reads TGCGCCAGCAGCTTGGGACAACCCCCCGGGGAGCTGTTTTTT. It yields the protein CASSLGQPPGELFF.

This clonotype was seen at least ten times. CDR3: CASSDSGSGNTIYF. DNA for the CDR3: TGTGCCAGCAGTGACTCGGGTAGTGGAAACACCATATATTTT. The rearrangement links TRBV6-1 to TRBJ1-3; D is unclear. The CDR3 runs to 14 residues. Trimming pared 3 bases from V and 3 bases from J, leaving 9 bases between. Germline-derived CDR1 and CDR2 are MNHNS and SASEGT.

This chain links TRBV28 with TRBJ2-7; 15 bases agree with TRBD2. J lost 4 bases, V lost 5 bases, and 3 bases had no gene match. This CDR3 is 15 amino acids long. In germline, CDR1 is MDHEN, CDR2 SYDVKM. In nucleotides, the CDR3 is TGTGCCAGCAGTCGGGGACTAGCGGGAGGTTACGAGCAGTACTTC. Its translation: CASSRGLAGGYEQYF. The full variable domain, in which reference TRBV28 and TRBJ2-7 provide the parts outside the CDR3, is DVKVTQSSRYLVKRTGEKVFLECVQDMDHENMFWYRQDPGLGLRLIYFSYDVKMKEKGDIPEGYSVSREKKERFSLILESASTNQTSMYLCASSRGLAGGYEQYFGPGTRLTVT.

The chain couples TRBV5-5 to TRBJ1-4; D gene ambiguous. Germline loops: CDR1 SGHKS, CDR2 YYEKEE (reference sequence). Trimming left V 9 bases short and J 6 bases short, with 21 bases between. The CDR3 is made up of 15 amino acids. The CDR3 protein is CATRSPGHWDEKLFF. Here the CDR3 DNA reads TGTGCCACCAGATCCCCGGGTCATTGGGATGAAAAACTGTTTTTT.

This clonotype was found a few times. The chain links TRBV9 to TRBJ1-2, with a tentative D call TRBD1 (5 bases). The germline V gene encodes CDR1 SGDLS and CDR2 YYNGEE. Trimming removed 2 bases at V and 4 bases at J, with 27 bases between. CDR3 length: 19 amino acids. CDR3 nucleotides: TGTGCCAGCAGCGTTCCCCCTGGGGCAGGGATAGGAGGAGGCTATGGCTACACCTTC. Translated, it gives CASSVPPGAGIGGGYGYTF.

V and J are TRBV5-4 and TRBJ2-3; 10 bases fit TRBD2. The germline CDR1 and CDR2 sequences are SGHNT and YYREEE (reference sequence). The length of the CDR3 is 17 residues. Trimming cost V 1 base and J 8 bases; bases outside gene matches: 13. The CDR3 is CASSLILSGGAVGTQYF. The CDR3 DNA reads TGTGCCAGCAGCTTGATTTTGAGCGGGGGGGCGGTGGGTACGCAGTATTTT.

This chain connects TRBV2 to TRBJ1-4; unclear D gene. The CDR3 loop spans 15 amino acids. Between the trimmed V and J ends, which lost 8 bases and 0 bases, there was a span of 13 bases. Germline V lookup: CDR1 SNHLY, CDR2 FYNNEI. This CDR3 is CASVESFATNEKLFF. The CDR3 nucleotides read TGTGCCAGCGTAGAGAGCTTTGCAACTAATGAAAAACTGTTTTTT.

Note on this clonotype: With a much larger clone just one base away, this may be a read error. The CDR3 loop is CASSLGVPHNEQYF. CDR3 nucleotides: TGTGCCAGCAGCTTAGGTGTCCCTCACAATGAGCAGTACTTC. The V and J genes are TRBV7-8 and TRBJ2-1; D ambiguous. The better agreement between TRBJ2-7 and the DNA end casts doubt on the J call. This CDR3 has 14 amino acids. CDR1 is SGHVS, CDR2 FQNEAQ, per germline.

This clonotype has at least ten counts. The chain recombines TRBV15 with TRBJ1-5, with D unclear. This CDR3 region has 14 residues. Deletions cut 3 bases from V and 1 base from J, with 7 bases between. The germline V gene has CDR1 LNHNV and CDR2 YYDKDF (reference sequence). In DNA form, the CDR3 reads TGTGCCACCAGCAGCCAGGACAGCAATCAGCCCCAGCATTTT. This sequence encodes CATSSQDSNQPQHF.

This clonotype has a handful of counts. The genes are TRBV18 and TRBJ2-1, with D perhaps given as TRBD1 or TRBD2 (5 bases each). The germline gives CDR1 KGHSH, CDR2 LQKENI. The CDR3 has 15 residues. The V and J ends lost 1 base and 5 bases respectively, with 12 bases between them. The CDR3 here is CASSPRRDVDNEQFF. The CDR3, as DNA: TGTGCCAGCTCACCACGCAGGGACGTTGACAATGAGCAGTTCTTC. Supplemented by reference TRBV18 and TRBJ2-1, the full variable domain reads NAGVMQNPRHLVRRRGQEARLRCSPMKGHSHVYWYRQLPEEGLKFMVYLQKENIIDESGMPKERFSAEFPKEGPSILRIQQVVRGDSAAYFCASSPRRDVDNEQFFGPGTRLTVL.

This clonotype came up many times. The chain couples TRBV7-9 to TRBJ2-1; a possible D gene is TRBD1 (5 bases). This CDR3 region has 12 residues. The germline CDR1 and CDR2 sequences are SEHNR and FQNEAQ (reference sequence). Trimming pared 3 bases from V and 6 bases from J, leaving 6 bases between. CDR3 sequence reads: CASSFGANEQFF. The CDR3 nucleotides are TGTGCCAGCAGCTTTGGGGCCAATGAGCAGTTCTTC.

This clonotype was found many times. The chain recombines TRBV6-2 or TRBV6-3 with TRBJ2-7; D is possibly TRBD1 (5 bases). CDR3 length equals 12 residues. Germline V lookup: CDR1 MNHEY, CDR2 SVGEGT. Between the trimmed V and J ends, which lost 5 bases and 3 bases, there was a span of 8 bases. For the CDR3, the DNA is TGTGCCAGCAGTCGCAGGGACTACGAGCAGTACTTC. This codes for CASSRRDYEQYF.

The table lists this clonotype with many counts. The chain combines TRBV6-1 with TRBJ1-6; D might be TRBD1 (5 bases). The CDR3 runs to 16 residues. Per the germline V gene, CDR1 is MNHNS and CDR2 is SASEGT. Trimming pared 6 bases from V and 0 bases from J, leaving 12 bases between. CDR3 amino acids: CASSGADSSYNSPLHF. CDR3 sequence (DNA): TGTGCCAGCAGCGGCGCCGACAGCTCCTATAATTCACCCCTCCACTTT.

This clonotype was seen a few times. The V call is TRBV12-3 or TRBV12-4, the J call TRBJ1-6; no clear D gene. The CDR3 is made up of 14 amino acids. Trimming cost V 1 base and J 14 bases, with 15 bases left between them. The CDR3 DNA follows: TGTGCCAGCAGTTTAGACGACAACCGTGGGTCCCTCCACTTT. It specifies CASSLDDNRGSLHF.

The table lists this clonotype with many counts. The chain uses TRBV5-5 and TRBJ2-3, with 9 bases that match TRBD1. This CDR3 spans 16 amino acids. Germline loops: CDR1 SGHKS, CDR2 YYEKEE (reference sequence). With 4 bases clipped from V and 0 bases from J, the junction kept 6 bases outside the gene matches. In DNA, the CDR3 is TGTGCCAGCAGCGTCGGGACAGGGCCTAGCACAGATACGCAGTATTTT. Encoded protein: CASSVGTGPSTDTQYF.

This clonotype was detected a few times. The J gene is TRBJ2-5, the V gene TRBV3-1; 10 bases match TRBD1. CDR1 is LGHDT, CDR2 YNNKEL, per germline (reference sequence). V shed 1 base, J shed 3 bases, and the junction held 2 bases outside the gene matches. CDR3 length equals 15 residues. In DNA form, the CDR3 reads TGTGCCAGCAGCCAAGTTGGACAGGGGGAAGAGACCCAGTACTTC. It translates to CASSQVGQGEETQYF.

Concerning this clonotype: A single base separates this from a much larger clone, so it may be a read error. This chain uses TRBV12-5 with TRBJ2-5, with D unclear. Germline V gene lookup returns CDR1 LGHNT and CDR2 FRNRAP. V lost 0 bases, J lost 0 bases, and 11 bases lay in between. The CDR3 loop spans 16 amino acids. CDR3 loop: CASGLVNNWYQETQYF. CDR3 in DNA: TGTGCTAGTGGTTTGGTAAACAATTGGTACCAAGAGACCCAGTACTTC.

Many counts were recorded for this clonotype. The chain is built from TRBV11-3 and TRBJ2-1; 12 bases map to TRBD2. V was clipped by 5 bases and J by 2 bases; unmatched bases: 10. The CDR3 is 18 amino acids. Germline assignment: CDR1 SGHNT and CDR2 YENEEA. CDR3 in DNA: TGTGCCAGCAGCCAACCGACTAGCGGGGGTCCAACCTACAATGAGCAGTTCTTC. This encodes CASSQPTSGGPTYNEQFF.

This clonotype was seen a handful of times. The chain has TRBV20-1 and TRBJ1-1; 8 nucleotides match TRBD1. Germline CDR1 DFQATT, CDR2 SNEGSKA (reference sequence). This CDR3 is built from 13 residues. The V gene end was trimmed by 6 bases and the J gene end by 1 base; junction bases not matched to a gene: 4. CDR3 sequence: CSASDRANTEAFF. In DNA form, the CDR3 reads TGCAGTGCCTCGGACAGGGCGAACACTGAAGCTTTCTTT.

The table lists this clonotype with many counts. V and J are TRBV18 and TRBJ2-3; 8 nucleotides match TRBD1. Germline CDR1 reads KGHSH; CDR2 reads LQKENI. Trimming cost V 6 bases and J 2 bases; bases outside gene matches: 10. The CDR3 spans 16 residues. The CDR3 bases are TGTGCCAGCTCCCCCACTGGGACAGGCTTCACAGATACGCAGTATTTT. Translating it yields CASSPTGTGFTDTQYF. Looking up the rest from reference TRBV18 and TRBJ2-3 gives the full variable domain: NAGVMQNPRHLVRRRGQEARLRCSPMKGHSHVYWYRQLPEEGLKFMVYLQKENIIDESGMPKERFSAEFPKEGPSILRIQQVVRGDSAAYFCASSPTGTGFTDTQYFGPGTRLTVL.

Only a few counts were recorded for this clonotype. CDR3 in amino acids: CSAQRGFTGELFF. In DNA form, the CDR3 reads TGCAGTGCTCAGCGGGGGTTCACCGGGGAGCTGTTTTTT. The chain links TRBV20-1 to TRBJ2-2; 8 bases are shared with TRBD2. V lost 5 bases and J lost 4; bases outside the gene matches: 3. Germline V gene lookup returns CDR1 DFQATT and CDR2 SNEGSKA (reference sequence). The CDR3 length is 13 residues.

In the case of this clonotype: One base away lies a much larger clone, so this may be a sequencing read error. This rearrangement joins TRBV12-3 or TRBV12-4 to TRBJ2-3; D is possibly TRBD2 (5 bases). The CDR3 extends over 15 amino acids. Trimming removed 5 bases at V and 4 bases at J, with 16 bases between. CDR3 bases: TGTGCCAGCAGTGAGGGCCGCTCGCGGGCAGATACGCAGTATTTT. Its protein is CASSEGRSRADTQYF.